The rows below give T cell receptor beta chains drawn from one sample of a study of blood T cell repertoires in COVID-19. Some clones are missing from TCRdb's copy, which holds only in-frame ones; the method was immunoSEQ multiplex PCR. The sample carries about 30,000 clones, around 87% recorded once. Sequenced input: peripheral blood. The receptor set was obtained from a human donor in a cohort sampled during active COVID-19. The donor label of this sample is uncertain. Both conserved end residues are part of each CDR3. The order of the fields is clone size, J gene, D gene, V gene, CDR3 DNA, CDR3 protein. A D gene is named only where the DNA matches it firmly. Not all rows give a size; the values are once, few, many and, for expanded clones, a class.

. TRBJ2-7 TRBD2 TRBV9 TGTGCCAGCAGCGTGGGACTAGCGGGAACCTACGAGCAGTACTTC CASSVGLAGTYEQYF
. TRBJ1-5 . TRBV28 TGTGCCAGCAGTCCCTTTGGCAATCAGCCCCAGCATTTT CASSPFGNQPQHF
. TRBJ2-3 TRBD2 TRBV6-5 TGTGCCAGCAGTAAACTAGCGGGGGTCACAGATACGCAGTATTTT CASSKLAGVTDTQYF
. TRBJ2-1 . TRBV4-2 TGTGCCAGCAGCCAAGCGAGGAGCTCCTACAATGAGCAGTTCTTC CASSQARSSYNEQFF
. TRBJ1-3 TRBD1 TRBV10-3 TGTGCCATCAGTGAGGGGGACAGCTCTGGAAACACCATATATTTT CAISEGDSSGNTIYF
. TRBJ1-2 . TRBV5-1 TGCGCCAGCAGCTTGACGGGACAAGCCTTCTATGGCTACACCTTC CASSLTGQAFYGYTF
. TRBJ1-1 . TRBV29-1 TGCAGCGTTGAAAGAGACACTGAAGCTTTCTTT CSVERDTEAFF
. TRBJ2-3 TRBD1 TRBV5-1 TGCGCCAGCAGCTTGGGGACAGGGTGGACAGATACGCAGTATTTT CASSLGTGWTDTQYF
. TRBJ2-1 TRBD2 TRBV11-2 TGTGCCAGCAGCTTAGTAGGAGCGGGAGACTATGAGCAGTTCTTC CASSLVGAGDYEQFF
. TRBJ2-1 . TRBV6-4 TGTGCCAGCAGTGACTCGAATCGGGGTACTGAGCAGTTCTTC CASSDSNRGTEQFF
. TRBJ1-1 . TRBV28 TGTGCCAGCAGTTTATCAGAGAACACTGAAGCTTTCTTT CASSLSENTEAFF
. TRBJ1-1 . TRBV18 TGTGCCAGCTCACCCTCCGATGGCCCTGAAGCTTTCTTT CASSPSDGPEAFF
. TRBJ2-1 TRBD2 TRBV10-3 TGTGCCACCTCGCTAGCGGGAGGCACGGATGAGCAGTTCTTC CATSLAGGTDEQFF
. TRBJ1-3 TRBD1 TRBV19 TGTGCCAGTAGTAACGAACGGGACAGAGGAAACACCATATATTTT CASSNERDRGNTIYF
. TRBJ1-2 . TRBV19 TGTGCCAGTAGTTCCCAGTCCAACTATGGCTACACCTTC CASSSQSNYGYTF
. TRBJ1-2 TRBD1 TRBV24-1 TGTGCCGCAGGGGGCGAGTCCTATGGCTACACCTTC CAAGGESYGYTF
few TRBJ2-2 TRBD2 TRBV10-1 TGCGCCAGCAGCAAGCGGGAGGCCGGGGAGCTGTTTTTT CASSKREAGELFF
. TRBJ1-4 TRBD1 TRBV15 TGTGCCACCAGCAGAGATCGGCAGGGGGCTGAAAAACTGTTTTTT CATSRDRQGAEKLFF
. TRBJ1-1 . TRBV28 TGTGCCAGCAGTCCCGAGGGGGTTATGAACACTGAAGCTTTCTTT CASSPEGVMNTEAFF
few TRBJ1-3 . TRBV7-9 TGTGCCAGCAGCGAAAACCCAGTCTCTGGAAACACCATATATTTT CASSENPVSGNTIYF
. TRBJ2-7 TRBD2 TRBV5-4 TGTGCCAGCAGCACCCCGGGGGGGAAAGGAGCGGGAGGTGGCTACGAGCAGTACTTC CASSTPGGKGAGGGYEQYF
. TRBJ2-1 TRBD1 TRBV28 TGTGCCAGCAGTTTAGGGGACAGGAGGGTGCAGTTCTTC CASSLGDRRVQFF
. TRBJ2-5 . TRBV29-1 TGCAGCGTTGGAGTTTCGGGTCGAGAGACCCAGTACTTC CSVGVSGRETQYF
. TRBJ1-1 . TRBV6-5 TGTGCCAGCAGCAAAACAGGGATTCTGGCTGAAGCTTTCTTT CASSKTGILAEAFF
. TRBJ1-5 . TRBV5-1 TGCGCCAGCAGCTTGGATAGGGGCGGTCAGCCCCAGCATTTT CASSLDRGGQPQHF
. TRBJ1-6 . TRBV27 TGTGCCAGCAGGGCGGGAGGGAGAAATTCACCCCTCCACTTT CASRAGGRNSPLHF
. TRBJ2-7 TRBD2 TRBV28 TGTGCCAGCAGTTCCCCCAGCGGGGGAGGCTACGAGCAGTACTTC CASSSPSGGGYEQYF
. TRBJ2-2 . TRBV4-1 TGCGCCAGCAGCCAAGAGGGGGCGGGACTACTCACCGGGGAGCTGTTTTTT CASSQEGAGLLTGELFF
. TRBJ2-5 TRBD1 TRBV6-6 TGTGCCAGCAGTTACGGACAGGGAGAGACCCAGTACTTC CASSYGQGETQYF
. TRBJ2-7 . TRBV12-3/TRBV12-4 TGTGCCAGCAGTCGCAGGCAGACCGAGCAGTACTTC CASSRRQTEQYF
. TRBJ2-7 TRBD1 TRBV7-2 TGTGCCAGCAGCTCTGGGACAGGGATCCCCGAGCAGTACTTC CASSSGTGIPEQYF
. TRBJ2-5 . TRBV10-3 TGTGCCATCAGTTTAGACCAAGAGACCCAGTACTTC CAISLDQETQYF
. TRBJ2-5 TRBD1 TRBV2 TGTGCCAGCCGAGAAGGGGGCTTCCAAGAGACCCAGTACTTC CASREGGFQETQYF
. TRBJ2-7 TRBD1 TRBV6-6 TGTGCCAGCAGTCGACCTACAGGGGGGCACGAGCAGTACTTC CASSRPTGGHEQYF
. TRBJ1-4 . TRBV9 TGTGCCAGCAGCGCGTCGACGGGTCAGGGTGAAAAACTGTTTTTT CASSASTGQGEKLFF
. TRBJ1-6 . TRBV30 TGTGCCTGGAGTCCGGGACTGCGCAATTCACCCCTCCACTTT CAWSPGLRNSPLHF
. TRBJ1-5 . TRBV18 TGTGCCAGCTCACCATCGGAGAATAGGAATCAGCCCCAGCATTTT CASSPSENRNQPQHF
. TRBJ2-1 TRBD1 TRBV5-4 TGTGCCAGCAGCAAAGCAGGGGGCAGCTCCTACAATGAGCAGTTCTTC CASSKAGGSSYNEQFF
. TRBJ2-2 . TRBV5-1 TGCGCCAGCAGGGGGGCCCAGGAGACCGGGGAGCTGTTTTTT CASRGAQETGELFF
. TRBJ2-7 . TRBV5-8 TGTGCCAGCAGCTTGGGGGGGGTCTATTCCTACGAGCAGTACTTC CASSLGGVYSYEQYF
few TRBJ2-1 . TRBV20-1 TGCAGTGCTAGTGAGGACTCCGGGCGCAATGAGCAGTTCTTC CSASEDSGRNEQFF
. TRBJ2-7 TRBD2 TRBV2 TGTGCCAGCAATGAGGGGACTAGCGGCGAGCAGTACTTC CASNEGTSGEQYF
. TRBJ2-7 TRBD1 TRBV5-6 TGTGCCAGCAGCCCCGGGACAGGGGTTTCCTACGAGCAGTACTTC CASSPGTGVSYEQYF
once TRBJ2-7 TRBD1 TRBV15 TGTGCCACCAGCGCAGACAGGGACTCCTACGAGCAGTACTTC CATSADRDSYEQYF
. TRBJ2-2 . TRBV13 TGTGCCAGCAGCTTAGAAGGGGGAGGGCCGAACGGGGAGCTGTTTTTT CASSLEGGGPNGELFF
. TRBJ1-2 TRBD1 TRBV28 TGTGCCAGCAGCACAGGACAGGTCAATGGCTACACCTTC CASSTGQVNGYTF
once TRBJ2-6 . TRBV7-9 TGTGCCAGCAGCAGACAGGTATCTGGGGCCAACGTCCTGACTTTC CASSRQVSGANVLTF
. TRBJ2-4 TRBD1 TRBV2 TGTGCCAGCAGTTCGATGACAGGGACCAAAAACATTCAGTACTTC CASSSMTGTKNIQYF
few TRBJ2-7 . TRBV19 TGTGCCAGTGGGGCCGCACAGTACTCCTACGAGCAGTACTTC CASGAAQYSYEQYF
. TRBJ1-3 . TRBV2 TGTGCCAGAACCGAGCGGTCTGGAAACACCATATATTTT CARTERSGNTIYF
once TRBJ1-4 TRBD1 TRBV28 TGTGCCAGCAGTTTCGGACAGGGTACTAATGAAAAACTGTTTTTT CASSFGQGTNEKLFF
. TRBJ1-1 . TRBV6-5 TGTGCCAGCAGTTTACAGGGCCGGGATATTGAAGCTTTCTTT CASSLQGRDIEAFF
once TRBJ2-1 TRBD2 TRBV19 TGTGCCAGTAGTACCCCACTAGCGGGAGGCGATGAGCAGTTCTTC CASSTPLAGGDEQFF
. TRBJ2-5 . TRBV19 TGTGCCAGTAGAACCTCCCCCGCGTCAGGGACCCAGTACTTC CASRTSPASGTQYF
. TRBJ2-1 . TRBV28 TGTGCCAGCAGTTCCTTCTTCCTCAATGAGCAGTTCTTC CASSSFFLNEQFF
. TRBJ1-1 . TRBV7-8 TGTGCCAGCAGCTTTGGGCAGGCAAACATGAACACTGAAGCTTTCTTT CASSFGQANMNTEAFF